One and the same sample provided the 7 T cell receptor beta chains below, sequenced in a study of T cells after yellow fever vaccination. A single record per CDR3 protein comes from TCRdb applying MiXCR to the 5' RACE reads. There are a few hundred thousand distinct CDR3 sequences in the sample; less than 9.5% occur only once, and about 3% lies in the top ten. Sequences were derived from CD4+ T cells sorted from PBMCs, sampled 5 days after the yellow fever booster vaccination. These receptors all stem from a man aged 18 to 29 who received the YFV17D yellow fever vaccine.

This clonotype has ten or more counts. CDR3 bases: TGTGCCACCAGCAGAGCAGATCAGCCCCAGCATTTT. This sequence encodes CATSRADQPQHF. This chain joins TRBV15 and TRBJ1-5, with D unclear. The V and J ends lost 1 base and 5 bases respectively, with 3 bases between them. The CDR3 is 12 amino acids. Germline lookup yields CDR1 LNHNV and CDR2 YYDKDF (reference sequence).

The rearrangement uses TRBV20-1 and TRBJ1-5; no firm D call. The CDR3 is 15 residues long. Trimming cost V 3 bases and J 0 bases, with 12 bases left between them. Germline CDR1 reads DFQATT; CDR2 reads SNEGSKA (reference sequence). The CDR3 sequence is CSARGPGNSNQPQHF. CDR3 DNA: TGCAGTGCTAGGGGTCCGGGAAATAGCAATCAGCCCCAGCATTTT.

In this sample, this clonotype turned up many times. The chain uses TRBV7-9 and TRBJ2-5; the match to TRBD2 covers 9 bases. V was pared by 5 bases and J by 2 bases, with 12 bases of the junction left unmatched. CDR1 and CDR2 (germline): SEHNR, FQNEAQ (reference sequence). CDR3 length equals 17 residues. The CDR3 spells CASSPGALAGRQETQYF. For the CDR3, the DNA is TGTGCCAGCAGCCCTGGGGCGCTAGCGGGGCGGCAAGAGACCCAGTACTTC.

The CDR3 region is CSVDLAGNNEQFF. The CDR3, as DNA: TGCAGCGTTGATCTAGCGGGGAACAATGAGCAGTTCTTC. This chain links TRBV29-1 with TRBJ2-1; 9 nucleotides agree with TRBD2. From germline, CDR1 is SQVTM and CDR2 ANQGSEA. The CDR3 totals 13 residues. With 3 bases clipped from V and 5 bases from J, the junction kept 2 bases outside the gene matches.

This clonotype was seen only a few times. This chain links TRBV5-1 with TRBJ2-1; no definite D call. Germline CDR1 is SGHRS and CDR2 is YFSETQ. This CDR3 contains 14 residues. V was cut by 0 bases and J by 4 bases, with 8 bases left in between. The CDR3 region is CASSLEVPYNEQFF. CDR3 DNA: TGCGCCAGCAGCTTGGAGGTCCCATACAATGAGCAGTTCTTC.

Only a few counts were recorded for this clonotype. The rearrangement uses TRBV28 and TRBJ2-3, with D uncertain. There are 15 residues in the CDR3. V was cut by 7 bases and J by 5 bases, with 19 bases left in between. The germline V gene has CDR1 MDHEN and CDR2 SYDVKM. The CDR3 loop is CASTLPGKGRDTQYF. The CDR3 DNA reads as TGTGCCAGCACACTCCCTGGTAAGGGCCGAGATACGCAGTATTTT.

This clonotype was detected ten times or more. The chain links TRBV11-3 to TRBJ2-3, with TRBD1 matching over 9 bases. The V gene's germline CDR1 is SGHNT and CDR2 YENEEA. V trimming: 1 base; J trimming: 4 bases; junction bases outside the gene matches: 9. This CDR3 is 17 amino acids long. CDR3 bases: TGTGCCAGCAGCTTAGGGCGGACAGGGGTGGCGGCAGATACGCAGTATTTT. Translated: CASSLGRTGVAADTQYF.